This TCR beta chain was sequenced during a study of long-term antiretroviral therapy in people with HIV (dated by TCRdb to 2021 to 2024). Describing the broader study: The earliest samples were collected approximately a decade before the 2015 WHO recommendation for immediate ART, a period when ART was typically delayed until CD4 counts fell. A retrospective serial study tested whether ART initiation and durable HIV suppression were associated with changes in peripheral blood TRB repertoire composition and diversity. The cohort contributed about 190 cryopreserved PBMC samples from 30 adults with confirmed HIV infection, collected serially over a mean of about 6 years (range 1-12). About 40% of the 30 participants with HIV were female. Test extractions of a monoclonal T-cell line alongside 30 or so polyclonal samples showed no cross-contamination during QIAcube processing. On the study overall, not on this receptor specifically: No data were available on ART adherence, viral resistance or therapy changes, limiting inferences about post-ART repertoire changes. CDR3 length ranges in HIV repertoires were narrower than in controls, and network structure suggested an antigen-experienced repertoire with only a slight naive shift after ART. Because pre-ART samples had limited cell numbers, profiling was done on unsorted PBMC rather than on sorted CD4+ and CD8+ T cells. A significant increase in TRB diversity was found to be associated with ART initiation, although TRB diversity was observed to remain significantly below that of transplant donor controls even after long-term ART. The repertoire was dominated across all time points by expanded TRB clones identified before ART initiation, although this dominance was seen to fluctuate and to decrease in many PLHIV after ART. The samples were dated from about 2004 to 2017, and the ART regimens that were used may be less effective than current ART regimens. Because PBMC availability was limited, only the TCR beta chain was sequenced, with no alpha chain pairing.

The immunoSEQ hsTCRB v3.0 assay was used at survey level resolution to sequence the TRB variable region. TRB sequencing targeted a depth of about 35,000-55,000 T-cell genomes per sample. TRB libraries were pooled and sequenced on an Illumina MiSeq using a v3 150-cycle kit. In the paper's pipeline: Repertoire analysis ran in R within a reproducible Nextflow workflow covering QC, data transformation and analysis. LymphoSeq2, an R package for AIRR-Seq data exploration, was used to implement custom analyses. A handful of samples that yielded fewer than 5000 total TRB sequences were excluded, so that 200 or so HIV repertoires were analyzed. Of the roughly 180 retained HIV repertoires, about 60 were collected before and roughly 130 after ART initiation. Each repertoire was downsampled to 5000 TRB nucleotide sequences, and summary statistics were averaged across 100 downsampling iterations. The analysis kept only TRB sequences whose CDR3 regions were at least seven amino acids long. Diversity was measured with a Shannon entropy-derived clonality score and the Gini coefficient. In repertoire networks, the top 5000 CDR3 amino acid sequences were linked whenever an edit distance of one separated two sequences. GLIPH2 predicted antigen specificity groups and MHC restriction for TRB CDR3 amino acid sequences. CDR3 amino acid sequences were matched against VDJdb and McPAS-TCR to flag known CMV, EBV, HIV or tissue antigen associations. Pre-ART, post-ART and control groups were compared with Wilcoxon signed-rank tests and Holm-Bonferroni correction. TCRdb's version of the immuneACCESS table is confined to in-frame rearrangements and falls short of the full clone set. An unresolved V gene accounts for under half of the shortfall where checked; the remainder is of unknown origin. V and J calls and clone size come straight from that table; D and trimming were deduced from the DNA. The sample table shows approximately 47,000 clones, and roughly four fifths are seen once. Roughly 3% of the sample comes from the top ten.

CDR3 length: 14 amino acids, cysteine to phenylalanine. Only the CDR3 region is kept as DNA, spanning 42 bases read in frame from base 1. To be included, a participant needed at least one PBMC sample from before ART initiation plus at least two post-ART samples. Every participant with HIV received treatment in the United States of America. Before DNA extraction, cryopreserved samples containing about 0.95-10 million PBMC were thawed and washed. At the time of the earliest PBMC sample, participants with HIV were aged between roughly 20 and 55 years. Per participant, PBMC samples came from 1-4 timepoints prior to ART initiation and 2-8 timepoints following ART initiation, for a median of 7 samples. Serial HIV viral load, CD4+ T-cell count, ART history and demographic data were obtained for every participant. Using a Qiagen kit on a QIAcube, genomic DNA was extracted from unsorted PBMC, with samples processed in batches of 12.

This clone came up a few times. There is no known antigen for this receptor. Nothing much larger sits one base from this clone, and base qualities are not available. The sample in question was unsorted PBMCs, obtained 0.8 years after starting antiretroviral therapy. This sequence was found in a young woman with HIV. The sequence links TRBV21-1 to TRBJ2-7; TRBD1 reflects the table's D call only, with no check against the DNA. TRBV21-1 is deemed a pseudogene. This receptor carries the CDR3 CASSRRTGLYEQYF. The DNA reads TGTGCCAGCAGCAGAAGGACAGGACTCTACGAGCAGTACTTC.